These 19 T cell receptor beta chains came from one sample sequenced in a study of T-cell memory formation after mild COVID-19. TCRdb reanalysed the 5' RACE reads using MiXCR and keeps one entry per CDR3 protein. Of roughly 51,000 distinct CDR3 sequences in the sample, about 7% were seen once. The sample was PBMCs or a T cell subset sorted from them (not recorded which). Receptors originate from a man younger than 35 who had mild COVID-19 (a few samples of this study predate the infection). Cell type and time point are not known.

This clonotype has at least ten counts. The rearrangement joins TRBV7-2 to TRBJ2-5; tentative D call: TRBD2 (5 bases). The germline gives CDR1 SGHTA, CDR2 FQGNSA. The CDR3 is 15 residues long. Between the trimmed V and J ends, which lost 6 bases and 1 base, there was a span of 15 bases. The CDR3 region is CASSGVRGLQETQYF. The CDR3 DNA sequence: TGTGCCAGCAGTGGGGTTAGAGGGCTCCAAGAGACCCAGTACTTC.

This clonotype was detected ten times or more. The CDR3 nucleotides are TGTGCCAGCAGGGCGGGCCCTAGCACAGATACGCAGTATTTT. Protein: CASRAGPSTDTQYF. The chain combines TRBV27 with TRBJ2-3, with a weak D call TRBD2 (5 bases). The CDR3 is 14 residues long. The ends were cut back, 6 bases at V and 0 bases at J, with 10 bases in the middle. Germline V gene lookup returns CDR1 MNHEY and CDR2 SMNVEV (reference sequence).

This clonotype was observed a few times. The V gene is TRBV7-3, the J gene TRBJ2-1; perhaps TRBD1 as D (6 bases). Deletions cut 0 bases from V and 5 bases from J, with 14 bases between. Per the germline V gene, CDR1 is SGHTA and CDR2 is FQGTGA. The CDR3 loop spans 16 amino acids. The CDR3 spells CASSLTGQGIHNEQFF. Written as DNA, the CDR3 is TGTGCCAGCAGCTTAACCGGGCAGGGGATACACAATGAGCAGTTCTTC.

This clonotype has more than one count but fewer than ten. As DNA, the CDR3 is TGTGCCAGCAGCTTATTCGGCCCACCCCTCCACTTT. This sequence encodes CASSLFGPPLHF. This chain joins TRBV7-2 and TRBJ1-6; D not certain. The V gene's germline CDR1 is SGHTA and CDR2 FQGNSA. CDR3 size: 12 residues. The germline V and J ends were trimmed by 2 bases and 11 bases, with 7 bases remaining between them.

This clonotype was observed many times. This CDR3 is CASSLWSRSGIYNEQFF. CDR3 nucleotide sequence: TGTGCCAGCAGCTTATGGTCCCGGTCGGGGATCTACAATGAGCAGTTCTTC. This chain uses TRBV7-9 with TRBJ2-1, with D maybe TRBD2 (5 bases). The germline V and J ends were trimmed by 2 bases and 3 bases, with 17 bases remaining between them. Per germline, CDR1 SEHNR and CDR2 FQNEAQ (reference sequence). The CDR3 length is 17 residues.

The CDR3 DNA reads TGCAGTGCTTCCCGGGACAGAGGGGGCTACACCTTC. Its protein product is CSASRDRGGYTF. The chain links TRBV20-1 to TRBJ1-2, with TRBD1 identical over 7 bases. V shed 5 bases and J 8 bases; nucleotides not matched to a gene: 8. CDR3 length: 12 residues. Germline-derived CDR1 and CDR2 are DFQATT and SNEGSKA (reference sequence).

This clonotype showed up many times. J is TRBJ2-1 and V is TRBV10-3; 16 bases agree with TRBD2. Losses at the gene ends were 11 bases for V and 3 bases for J; bases not matched to a gene: 4. This CDR3 comprises 15 residues. CDR1 and CDR2 (germline): ENHRY, SYGVKD. The CDR3 loop is CAAGTSGGVYNEQFF. CDR3 bases: TGTGCCGCCGGGACTAGCGGGGGGGTCTACAATGAGCAGTTCTTC.

This clonotype was seen only a few times. The V gene is TRBV6-5, the J gene TRBJ2-7, with TRBD1 as a possible D gene (5 bases). The germline V gene has CDR1 MNHEY and CDR2 SVGAGI. Between the trimmed V and J ends, which lost 4 bases and 0 bases, there was a span of 16 bases. The CDR3 is 16 residues long. The CDR3 region is CASSSRVGPSSYEQYF. The CDR3 DNA reads as TGTGCCAGCAGTTCCAGGGTAGGGCCAAGCTCCTACGAGCAGTACTTC.

This chain joins TRBV5-1 and TRBJ1-3; no clear D gene. This CDR3 region has 12 residues. V lost 5 bases and J 3 bases, leaving 6 bases between the germline ends. CDR1 and CDR2 from the germline V gene are SGHRS and YFSETQ. CDR3 sequence reads: CASREDGNTIYF. CDR3 nucleotides: TGCGCCAGCAGGGAGGATGGAAACACCATATATTTT.

There are many counts of this clonotype. This chain joins TRBV7-2 and TRBJ2-3; no definite D call. CDR3 length equals 11 residues. Germline V gene sequence: CDR1 SGHTA, CDR2 FQGNSA. With 6 bases removed from V and 5 bases from J, the gap between germline ends came to 6 bases. The CDR3 loop is CASRIGDTQYF. The CDR3 region has the DNA TGTGCCAGCAGGATTGGAGATACGCAGTATTTT.

This clonotype was observed many times. This chain uses TRBV20-1 with TRBJ2-1; a weak D match, TRBD2 (7 bases). The V end lost 3 bases, the J end lost 0 bases, and 9 bases lay between the germline ends. CDR1 and CDR2 (germline): DFQATT, SNEGSKA (reference sequence). CDR3 size: 14 residues. The CDR3 reads CSASGGPSYNEQFF. The DNA of the CDR3 is TGCAGTGCTAGCGGGGGGCCCTCCTACAATGAGCAGTTCTTC.

This clonotype came up a few times. The chain carries TRBV7-6 and TRBJ1-4; 9 nucleotides align to TRBD1. This CDR3 is built from 15 residues. The trim removed 5 bases at V and 5 bases at J, leaving 6 bases unmatched. CDR1 and CDR2 from the germline V gene are SGHVS and FNYEAQ. CDR3: CASSIQGALNEKLFF. In nucleotides, the CDR3 is TGTGCCAGCAGCATACAGGGGGCCCTAAATGAAAAACTGTTTTTT.

The chain carries TRBV6-2 or TRBV6-3 and TRBJ2-3; 10 nucleotides agree with TRBD2. J was trimmed by 0 bases and V by 0 bases; bases with no gene match: 9. The CDR3 is made up of 19 amino acids. Per germline, CDR1 MNHEY and CDR2 SVGEGT. The CDR3 region is CASSYSPSGGHPSTDTQYF. DNA of the CDR3: TGTGCCAGCAGTTACTCGCCTAGCGGGGGACATCCTAGCACAGATACGCAGTATTTT.

This clonotype was counted only a few times. This rearrangement joins TRBV5-1 to TRBJ1-6; D is perhaps TRBD1 (6 bases). The CDR3 runs to 15 residues. CDR1 and CDR2 from the germline V gene are SGHRS and YFSETQ. V was clipped by 0 bases and J by 8 bases, with 12 bases between them. The CDR3, as DNA: TGCGCCAGCAGCTTGGAGCAGGGGCCCTATTCACCCCTCCACTTT. This sequence encodes CASSLEQGPYSPLHF.

Ten or more counts support this clonotype. The chain combines TRBV20-1 with TRBJ2-3; 10 bases agree with TRBD1. CDR1 DFQATT and CDR2 SNEGSKA come from the germline V gene (reference sequence). This CDR3 is built from 15 residues. V lost 6 bases to trimming and J lost 6 bases; unmatched junction nucleotides: 12. The CDR3 DNA reads as TGCAGTGCGGACAGCGAGACAGGGGGCGCCGATACGCAGTATTTT. It encodes CSADSETGGADTQYF.

Only a few counts were recorded for this clonotype. The chain combines TRBV5-1 with TRBJ2-5; 9 bases map to TRBD1. CDR1 and CDR2 from the germline V gene are SGHRS and YFSETQ. The CDR3 is 14 residues long. J was trimmed by 4 bases and V by 3 bases; bases with no gene match: 4. This CDR3 reads CASSSQTGGETQYF. The CDR3, as DNA: TGCGCCAGCAGCTCCCAGACAGGGGGAGAGACCCAGTACTTC.

This chain uses TRBV7-2 with TRBJ2-7, with a possible D match to TRBD1 (6 bases). V was cut by 2 bases and J by 2 bases, with 19 bases left in between. The CDR3 covers 17 residues. The germline V gene encodes CDR1 SGHTA and CDR2 FQGNSA. CDR3 loop: CASSLPTGLSGTYEQYF. The DNA for the CDR3 is TGTGCCAGCAGCTTACCGACAGGCCTTAGTGGGACCTACGAGCAGTACTTC. Looking up the rest from reference TRBV7-2 and TRBJ2-7 gives the full variable domain: GAGVSQSPSNKVTEKGKDVELRCDPISGHTALYWYRQSLGQGLEFLIYFQGNSAPDKSGLPSDRFSAERTGGSVSTLTIQRTQQEDSAVYLCASSLPTGLSGTYEQYFGPGTRLTVT.

This rearrangement joins TRBV5-1 to TRBJ1-1; TRBD1 is a possible D gene (5 bases). This CDR3 contains 14 residues. Trimming took 2 bases from V and 1 from J, leaving 9 bases between them. Germline V CDR1 and CDR2: SGHRS, YFSETQ. As DNA, the CDR3 is TGCGCCAGCAGCTTCGACGGGGCGAACACTGAAGCTTTCTTT. It encodes CASSFDGANTEAFF.

This clonotype has a count of ten or more. V usage is TRBV6-2 or TRBV6-3 and J usage is TRBJ2-7; 14 positions agree with TRBD2. Germline CDR1 MNHEY, CDR2 SVGEGT. The CDR3 spans 16 residues. J was trimmed by 3 bases and V by 2 bases; bases with no gene match: 3. CDR3 sequence: CASSYGGLAGDYEQYF. The CDR3 nucleotides are TGTGCCAGCAGTTACGGGGGACTAGCGGGGGACTACGAGCAGTACTTC.